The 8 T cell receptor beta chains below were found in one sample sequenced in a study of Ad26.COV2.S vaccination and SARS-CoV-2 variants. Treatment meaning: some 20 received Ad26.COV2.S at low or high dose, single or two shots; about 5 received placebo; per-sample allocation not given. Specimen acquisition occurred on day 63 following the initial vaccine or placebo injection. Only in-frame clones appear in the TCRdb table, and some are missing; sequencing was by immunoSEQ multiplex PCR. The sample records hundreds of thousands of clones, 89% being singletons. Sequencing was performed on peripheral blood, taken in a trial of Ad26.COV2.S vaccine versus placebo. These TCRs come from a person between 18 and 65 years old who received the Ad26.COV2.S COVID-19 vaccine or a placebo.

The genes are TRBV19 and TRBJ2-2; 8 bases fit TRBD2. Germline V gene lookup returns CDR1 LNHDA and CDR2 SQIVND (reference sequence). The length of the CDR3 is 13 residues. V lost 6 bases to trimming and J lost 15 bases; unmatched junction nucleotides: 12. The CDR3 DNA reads TGTGCCAGTAGACCGGGACTAGGACGGTCGTTGTTTTTT. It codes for CASRPGLGRSLFF.

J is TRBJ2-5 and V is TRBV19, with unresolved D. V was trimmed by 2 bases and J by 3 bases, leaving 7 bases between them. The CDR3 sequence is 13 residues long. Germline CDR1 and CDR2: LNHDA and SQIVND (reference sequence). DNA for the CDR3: TGTGCCAGTAGTATAATAGTGGAAGAGACCCAGTACTTC. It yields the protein CASSIIVEETQYF.

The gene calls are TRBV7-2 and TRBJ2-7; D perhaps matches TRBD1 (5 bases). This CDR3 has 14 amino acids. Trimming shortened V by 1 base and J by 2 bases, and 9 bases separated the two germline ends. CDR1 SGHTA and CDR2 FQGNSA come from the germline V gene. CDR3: CASSLGQYAYEQYF. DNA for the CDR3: TGTGCCAGCAGCTTAGGACAGTACGCCTACGAGCAGTACTTC.

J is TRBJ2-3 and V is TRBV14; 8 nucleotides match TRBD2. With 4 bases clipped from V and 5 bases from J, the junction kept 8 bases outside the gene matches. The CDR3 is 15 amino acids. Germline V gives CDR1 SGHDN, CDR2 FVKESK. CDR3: CASSPPGLEIDTQYF. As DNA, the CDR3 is TGTGCCAGCAGCCCACCGGGACTAGAGATAGATACGCAGTATTTT.

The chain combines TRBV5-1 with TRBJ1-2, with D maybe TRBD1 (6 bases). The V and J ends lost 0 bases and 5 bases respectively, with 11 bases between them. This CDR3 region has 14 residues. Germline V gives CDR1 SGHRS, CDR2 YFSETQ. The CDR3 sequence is CASSLDGTPYGYTF. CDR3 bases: TGCGCCAGCAGCTTGGATGGGACACCGTATGGCTACACCTTC.

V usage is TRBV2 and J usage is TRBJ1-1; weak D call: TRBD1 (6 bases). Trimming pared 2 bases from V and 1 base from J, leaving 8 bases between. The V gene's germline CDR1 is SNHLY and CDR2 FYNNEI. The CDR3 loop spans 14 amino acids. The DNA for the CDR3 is TGTGCCAGCAGTGAACGCAGGGGGAACACTGAAGCTTTCTTT. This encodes CASSERRGNTEAFF.

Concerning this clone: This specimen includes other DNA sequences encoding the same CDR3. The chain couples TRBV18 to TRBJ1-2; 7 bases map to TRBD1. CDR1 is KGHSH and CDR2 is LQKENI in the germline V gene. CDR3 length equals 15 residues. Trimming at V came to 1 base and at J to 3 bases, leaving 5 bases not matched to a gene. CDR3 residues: CASSPREGADYGYTF. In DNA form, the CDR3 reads TGTGCCAGCTCACCACGAGAGGGGGCGGACTATGGCTACACCTTC.

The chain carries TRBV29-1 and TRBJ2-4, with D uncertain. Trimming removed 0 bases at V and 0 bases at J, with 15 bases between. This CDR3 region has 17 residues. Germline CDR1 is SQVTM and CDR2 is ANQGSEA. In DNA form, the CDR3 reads TGCAGCGTTGAAGATCGAATACCGGCACTAGCCAAAAACATTCAGTACTTC. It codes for CSVEDRIPALAKNIQYF.